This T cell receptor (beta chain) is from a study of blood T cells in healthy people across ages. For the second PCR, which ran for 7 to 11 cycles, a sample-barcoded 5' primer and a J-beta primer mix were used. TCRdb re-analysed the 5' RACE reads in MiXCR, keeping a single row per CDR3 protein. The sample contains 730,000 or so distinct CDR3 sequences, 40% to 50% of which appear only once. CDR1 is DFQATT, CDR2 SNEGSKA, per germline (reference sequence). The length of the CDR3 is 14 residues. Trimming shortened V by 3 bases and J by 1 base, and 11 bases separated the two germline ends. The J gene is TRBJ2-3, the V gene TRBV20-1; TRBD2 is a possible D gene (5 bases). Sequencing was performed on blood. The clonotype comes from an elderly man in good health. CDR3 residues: CSASASFGTDTQYF. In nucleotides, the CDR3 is TGCAGTGCTAGTGCTAGCTTCGGCACAGATACGCAGTATTTT.